This T cell receptor beta chain was profiled in a study of beta chain features in type 1 diabetes. Study information: Sorted cells, some 98,000,000 in number, were examined across all samples.

J gave up 7 bases and V 10 bases, and 15 bases lay outside the gene matches. The CDR3 is 15 amino acids. Germline V gene data show CDR1 as MNHEY and CDR2 as SVGAGI. Expressed TCRB transcripts were sequenced after all isolated RNA was converted to cDNA. The table came from immunoSEQ multiplex PCR; TCRdb's copy has only in-frame clones and leaves some out. Seen here are over 40,000 clones, 51% observed once, and the top ten hold more than 2%. Study results and limitations: TCRB CDR3s from Type 1 diabetes patients were moderately but significantly shorter in all four CD4+ subsets. Among patients, naive, central memory and Treg TCRB repertoires appeared more similar than among healthy donors.

As regards this clone: Its cognate antigen is unknown.

The origin of this receptor is a woman in her late teens or twenties in good health. The chain recombines TRBV6-5 with TRBJ2-5, with 10 bases identical to TRBD2. The sample comprised Tregs from blood. CDR3 loop: CATLGTSDIQWTQYF. Here the CDR3 DNA reads TGTGCCACTCTCGGGACTAGCGACATCCAATGGACCCAGTACTTC.